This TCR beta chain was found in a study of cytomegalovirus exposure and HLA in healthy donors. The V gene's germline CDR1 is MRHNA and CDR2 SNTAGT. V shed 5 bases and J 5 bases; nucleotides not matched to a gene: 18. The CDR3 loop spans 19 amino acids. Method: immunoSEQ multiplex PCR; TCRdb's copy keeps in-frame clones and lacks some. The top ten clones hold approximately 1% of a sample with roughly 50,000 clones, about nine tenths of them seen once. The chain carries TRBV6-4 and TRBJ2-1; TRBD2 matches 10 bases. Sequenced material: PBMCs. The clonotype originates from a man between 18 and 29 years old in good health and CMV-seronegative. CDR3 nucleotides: TGTGCCAGCAGTAGGGGTCCAGCGGGAGGGACAGCTGGAGACAATGAGCAGTTCTTC. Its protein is CASSRGPAGGTAGDNEQFF.